The 19 T cell receptor beta chains below were found in one sample sequenced in a study of cytomegalovirus exposure and HLA in healthy donors. It was with 60 Vbeta and 13 Jbeta primers that the PCR ran. Measured with immunoSEQ multiplex PCR; TCRdb has only the in-frame clones, and not every one. Of 100,000 to 150,000 clones listed, 81% are singletons. Sequenced input: PBMCs. The receptors were sampled from a woman between 35 and 50 years old in good health and CMV-seropositive.

CDR3 DNA: TGTGCCAGCAGGTCAGGGGGAATTCCCTACGAGCAGTACTTC. It specifies CASRSGGIPYEQYF. The chain carries TRBV6-1 and TRBJ2-7; 7 nucleotides line up with TRBD1. The V gene's germline CDR1 is MNHNS and CDR2 SASEGT. Trimming removed 6 bases from V and 2 bases from J; junction bases left unmatched: 7. There are 14 residues in the CDR3.

CDR3 nucleotides: TGTGCCAGCAGCTCGACAGGGCCACAGCCCCAGCATTTT. Translation: CASSSTGPQPQHF. V is TRBV5-5 and J is TRBJ1-5; 7 bases map to TRBD1. After removal of 3 bases from V and 7 bases from J, the junction contained 4 bases not matched to a gene. This CDR3 spans 13 amino acids. The germline gives CDR1 SGHKS, CDR2 YYEKEE (reference sequence).

The chain has TRBV19 and TRBJ1-5; 9 nucleotides match TRBD1. The V and J ends lost 1 base and 6 bases, in that order; junction bases with no gene match: 7. The CDR3 spans 16 residues. The germline gives CDR1 LNHDA, CDR2 SQIVND (reference sequence). CDR3 loop: CASSIGTGGAGQPQHF. The CDR3 DNA reads TGTGCCAGTAGTATAGGAACAGGGGGCGCGGGTCAGCCCCAGCATTTT.

The rearrangement uses TRBV7-9 and TRBJ2-3, with D tentatively TRBD1 (5 bases). Trimming removed 5 bases from V and 3 bases from J, with 12 bases in between. This CDR3 has 14 amino acids. The germline CDR1 and CDR2 sequences are SEHNR and FQNEAQ (reference sequence). The CDR3 sequence: CASSALDRTDTQYF. The CDR3 DNA reads as TGTGCCAGCAGCGCACTCGACAGAACAGATACGCAGTATTTT.

Written as DNA, the CDR3 is TGCGCCAGCAGCGCGGGACTAGCGGGGGCGACGCAGTATTTT. Translated, it gives CASSAGLAGATQYF. The gene calls are TRBV5-1 and TRBJ2-3; TRBD2 matches at 14 bases. Losses at the gene ends were 4 bases for V and 9 bases for J; bases not matched to a gene: 4. Germline assignment: CDR1 SGHRS and CDR2 YFSETQ. This CDR3 spans 14 amino acids.

The chain couples TRBV29-1 to TRBJ1-2, with 8 bases identical to TRBD1. The CDR3 has 11 amino acids. Looked up from germline, CDR1 is SQVTM and CDR2 is ANQGSEA. V gave up 4 bases and J gave up 8 bases; unmatched junction bases: 3. The CDR3 DNA reads TGCAGCGTTGCAGGGGGCGGCGGCTACACCTTC. Its protein is CSVAGGGGYTF.

V usage is TRBV27 and J usage is TRBJ1-1; 8 bases are a match to TRBD1. The CDR3 loop spans 13 amino acids. V trimming: 8 bases; J trimming: 5 bases; junction bases outside the gene matches: 7. Per the germline V gene, CDR1 is MNHEY and CDR2 is SMNVEV (reference sequence). CDR3 amino acids: CASYKTGATEAFF. As DNA, the CDR3 is TGTGCCAGCTACAAGACAGGGGCGACTGAAGCTTTCTTT.

This CDR3 reads CASSQGLAATYGYTF. The CDR3 DNA follows: TGTGCCAGCAGTCAGGGGCTCGCGGCAACCTATGGCTACACCTTC. The gene calls are TRBV28 and TRBJ1-2; a possible D gene is TRBD1 (6 bases). The length of the CDR3 is 15 residues. Trimming removed 5 bases from V and 4 bases from J, with 17 bases in between. CDR1 is MDHEN, CDR2 SYDVKM, per germline.

V usage is TRBV21-1 and J usage is TRBJ2-1; the table's D gene call, TRBD1, was not cross checked with the DNA. TRBV21-1 is shown as a pseudogene. The CDR3 runs 15 residues. CDR3 residues: CASCCTGFTYNEQFF. In nucleotides, the CDR3 is TGTGCCAGCTGTTGCACAGGGTTTACCTACAATGAGCAGTTCTTC.

The chain joins TRBV5-8 to TRBJ2-5, with 7 bases aligning to TRBD2. Germline V gene lookup returns CDR1 SGHTS and CDR2 YDEGEE. The V and J ends lost 0 bases and 4 bases, in that order; junction bases with no gene match: 6. The CDR3 runs to 15 residues. For the CDR3, the DNA is TGTGCCAGCAGCTTGGGTTGGGGGGGTCGAGAGACCCAGTACTTC. Amino acid sequence: CASSLGWGGRETQYF.

The CDR3 region has the DNA TGTGCCAGCAGTCCCGGGACAGGGAGCACAGATACGCAGTATTTT. The encoded protein is CASSPGTGSTDTQYF. V and J are TRBV2 and TRBJ2-3; 9 bases align to TRBD1. The J segment lost 0 bases and the V segment lost 5 bases, leaving 3 bases of the junction unmatched. CDR3 length equals 15 residues. Germline loops: CDR1 SNHLY, CDR2 FYNNEI.

The V call is TRBV6-5, the J call TRBJ1-2; a possible D gene is TRBD1 (5 bases). The germline CDR1 and CDR2 sequences are MNHEY and SVGAGI. V was shortened by 5 bases and J by 8 bases, with 15 bases between the two germline ends. The CDR3 has 13 amino acids. The CDR3 is CASSAHQTAGYTF. In DNA form, the CDR3 reads TGTGCCAGCAGTGCACACCAGACAGCGGGCTACACCTTC.

This chain connects TRBV28 to TRBJ2-5, with TRBD1 identical over 7 bases. Trimming cost V 3 bases and J 2 bases; bases outside gene matches: 9. Germline values: CDR1 MDHEN, CDR2 SYDVKM. CDR3 length: 16 amino acids. CDR3 DNA sequence: TGTGCCAGCAGTTTTGGTACTGGGACAGCTCAAGAGACCCAGTACTTC. Amino acid sequence: CASSFGTGTAQETQYF.

The chain recombines TRBV2 with TRBJ2-5; 7 bases match TRBD1. V was clipped by 1 base and J by 4 bases; unmatched bases: 6. The CDR3 consists of 15 residues. Germline CDR1 and CDR2: SNHLY and FYNNEI. CDR3 nucleotides: TGTGCCAGCAGTGAAGGACAGGGCGTAGGAGAGACCCAGTACTTC. Translation: CASSEGQGVGETQYF.

This rearrangement joins TRBV7-2 to TRBJ1-2; maybe TRBD1 (5 bases). There are 12 residues in the CDR3. Looked up from germline, CDR1 is SGHTA and CDR2 is FQGNSA. Deletions cut 5 bases from V and 4 bases from J, with 8 bases between. The CDR3, as DNA: TGTGCCAGCAGCCGGGACTCCTATGGCTACACCTTC. Residues: CASSRDSYGYTF.

The chain couples TRBV5-1 to TRBJ1-1, with 8 bases lining up with TRBD1. CDR1 is SGHRS and CDR2 is YFSETQ in the germline V gene. The CDR3 is 12 amino acids. With 9 bases clipped from V and 1 base from J, the junction kept 2 bases outside the gene matches. In DNA form, the CDR3 reads TGCGCCACCCAGGGGGCGAACACTGAAGCTTTCTTT. Encoded protein: CATQGANTEAFF.

This sequence joins TRBV5-1 and TRBJ2-5, with 10 bases identical to TRBD2. Trimming removed 3 bases from V and 1 base from J; junction bases left unmatched: 9. CDR1 SGHRS and CDR2 YFSETQ come from the germline V gene. The CDR3 contains 17 residues. CDR3 sequence (DNA): TGCGCCAGCAGCTCCTTAACTATAGCGGGGGGCCAAGAGACCCAGTACTTC. Residues: CASSSLTIAGGQETQYF.

The chain uses TRBV30 and TRBJ2-5; 15 bases are shared with TRBD2. Trimming at V came to 8 bases and at J to 5 bases, leaving 6 bases not matched to a gene. The germline V gene encodes CDR1 GTSNPN and CDR2 SVGIG (reference sequence). The CDR3 length is 14 residues. The CDR3 here is CAGAGTSGGETQYF. Here the CDR3 DNA reads TGTGCCGGGGCCGGGACTAGCGGGGGGGAGACCCAGTACTTC.

V is TRBV11-2 and J is TRBJ2-5, with D possibly being TRBD2 (6 bases). V was shortened by 0 bases and J by 5 bases, with 13 bases between the two germline ends. The CDR3 is 15 amino acids. In germline, CDR1 is SGHAT, CDR2 FQNNGV. The CDR3 spells CASSLDSGVGETQYF. The CDR3 DNA sequence: TGTGCCAGCAGCTTAGATTCGGGGGTCGGGGAGACCCAGTACTTC.